This TCR beta chain was profiled in a study of cytomegalovirus exposure and HLA in healthy donors. Study-level findings and limits: A later analysis showed TCR association rates differing by HLA locus, peaking at DRB1 and lowest at HLA-C. A later analysis by the authors found several of the most significant clusters apparently linked to common viral pathogens. An analysis done earlier found most TCR beta V segments productive about 90% or about 30% of the time. 164 TCR beta chains were listed as cytomegalovirus-associated.

About this clone: Its specificity is not known.

This PCR relied on a set of 60 Vbeta primers and 13 Jbeta primers. TCRdb keeps only in-frame clones here, not all; method: immunoSEQ multiplex PCR. The specimen's table records more than 65,000 clones. Source material: PBMCs. The clonotype was recovered from a man between 35 and 55 years old in good health and CMV-seronegative.

DNA of the CDR3: TGCGCCAGCAGCCGAGCGGGGGAAGATGAGCAGTTCTTC. Amino acid sequence: CASSRAGEDEQFF. V gene TRBV4-1 combines with J gene TRBJ2-1; 8 bases fit TRBD2. Germline CDR1 and CDR2: MGHRA and YSYEKL. Trimming at V came to 4 bases and at J to 8 bases, leaving 4 bases not matched to a gene. There are 13 residues in the CDR3.